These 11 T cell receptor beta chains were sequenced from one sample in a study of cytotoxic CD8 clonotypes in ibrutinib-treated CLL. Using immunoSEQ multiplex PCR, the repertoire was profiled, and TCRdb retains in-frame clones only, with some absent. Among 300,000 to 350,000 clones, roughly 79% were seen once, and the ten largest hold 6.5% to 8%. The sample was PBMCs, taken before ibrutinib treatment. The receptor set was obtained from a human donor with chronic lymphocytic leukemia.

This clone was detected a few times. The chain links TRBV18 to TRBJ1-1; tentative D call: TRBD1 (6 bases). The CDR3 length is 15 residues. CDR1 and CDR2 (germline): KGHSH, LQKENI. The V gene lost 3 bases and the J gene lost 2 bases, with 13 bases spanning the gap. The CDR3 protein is CASSPPGAENTEAFF. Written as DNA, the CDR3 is TGTGCCAGCTCACCCCCGGGGGCGGAAAACACTGAAGCTTTCTTT.

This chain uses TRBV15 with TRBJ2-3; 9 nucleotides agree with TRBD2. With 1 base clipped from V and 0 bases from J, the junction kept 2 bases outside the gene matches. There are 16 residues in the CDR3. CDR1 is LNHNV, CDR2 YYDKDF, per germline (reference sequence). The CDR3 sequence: CATSRASGTSTDTQYF. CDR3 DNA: TGTGCCACCAGCAGAGCTAGCGGGACTAGCACAGATACGCAGTATTTT.

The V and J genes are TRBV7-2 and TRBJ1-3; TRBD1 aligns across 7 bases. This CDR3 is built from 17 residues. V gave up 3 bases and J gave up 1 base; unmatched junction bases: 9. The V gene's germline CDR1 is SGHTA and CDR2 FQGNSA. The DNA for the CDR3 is TGTGCCAGCAGCTTGAGGGAGACAGGGTGGTCTGGAAACACCATATATTTT. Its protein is CASSLRETGWSGNTIYF. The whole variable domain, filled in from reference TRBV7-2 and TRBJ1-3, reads GAGVSQSPSNKVTEKGKDVELRCDPISGHTALYWYRQSLGQGLEFLIYFQGNSAPDKSGLPSDRFSAERTGGSVSTLTIQRTQQEDSAVYLCASSLRETGWSGNTIYFGEGSWLTVV.

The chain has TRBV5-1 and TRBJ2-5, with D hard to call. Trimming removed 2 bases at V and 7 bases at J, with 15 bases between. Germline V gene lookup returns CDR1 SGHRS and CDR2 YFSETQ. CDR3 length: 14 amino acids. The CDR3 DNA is TGCGCCAGCAGCTTAATGGACCCAAGCTGGACCCAGTACTTC. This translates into CASSLMDPSWTQYF.

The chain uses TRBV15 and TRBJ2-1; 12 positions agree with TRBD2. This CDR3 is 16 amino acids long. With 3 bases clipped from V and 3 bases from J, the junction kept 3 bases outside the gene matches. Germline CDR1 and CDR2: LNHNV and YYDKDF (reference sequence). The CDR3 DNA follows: TGTGCCACCAGCAGGAAACTAGCGGGAGGCTACAATGAGCAGTTCTTC. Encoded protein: CATSRKLAGGYNEQFF.

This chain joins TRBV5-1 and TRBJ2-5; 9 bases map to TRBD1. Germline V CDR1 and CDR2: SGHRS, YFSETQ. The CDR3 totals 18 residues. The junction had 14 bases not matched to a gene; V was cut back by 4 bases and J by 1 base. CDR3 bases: TGCGCCAGCAGCGGAGTAAAGGTACCGACAGGGGGCCAAGAGACCCAGTACTTC. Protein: CASSGVKVPTGGQETQYF. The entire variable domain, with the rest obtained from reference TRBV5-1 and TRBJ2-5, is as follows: KAGVTQTPRYLIKTRGQQVTLSCSPISGHRSVSWYQQTPGQGLQFLFEYFSETQRNKGNFPGRFSGRQFSNSRSEMNVSTLELGDSALYLCASSGVKVPTGGQETQYFGPGTRLLVL.

The CDR3 loop reads CASSQDPPGVRPDTQYF. For the CDR3, the DNA is TGCGCCAGCAGCCAAGATCCGCCGGGAGTGAGGCCAGATACGCAGTATTTT. The J gene is TRBJ2-3, the V gene TRBV4-3; perhaps TRBD2 as D (6 bases). Germline CDR1 is LGHNA and CDR2 is YSLEER. Trimming pared 0 bases from V and 4 bases from J, leaving 17 bases between. This CDR3 spans 17 amino acids.

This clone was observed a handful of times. CDR3 region: CAWSQTNTGELFF. The CDR3 DNA reads TGTGCCTGGAGTCAGACGAACACCGGGGAGCTGTTTTTT. The J gene is TRBJ2-2, the V gene TRBV30; D remains unclear. Germline CDR1 reads GTSNPN; CDR2 reads SVGIG (reference sequence). V was trimmed by 2 bases and J by 0 bases, leaving 4 bases between them. The CDR3 totals 13 residues.

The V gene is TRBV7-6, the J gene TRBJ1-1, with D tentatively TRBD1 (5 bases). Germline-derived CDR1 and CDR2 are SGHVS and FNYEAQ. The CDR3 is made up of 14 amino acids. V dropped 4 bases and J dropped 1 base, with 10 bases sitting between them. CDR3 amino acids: CASSSYTGNTEAFF. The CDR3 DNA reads TGTGCCAGCAGCTCATACACAGGGAACACTGAAGCTTTCTTT.

The CDR3 region has the DNA TGTGCCAGCAAGCCCGACACCGCCTCCTACGAGCAGTACTTC. Residues: CASKPDTASYEQYF. The chain recombines TRBV6-1 with TRBJ2-7; D not resolved. Germline V gene data show CDR1 as MNHNS and CDR2 as SASEGT. The germline V and J ends were trimmed by 7 bases and 0 bases, with 13 bases remaining between them. The CDR3 loop spans 14 amino acids.

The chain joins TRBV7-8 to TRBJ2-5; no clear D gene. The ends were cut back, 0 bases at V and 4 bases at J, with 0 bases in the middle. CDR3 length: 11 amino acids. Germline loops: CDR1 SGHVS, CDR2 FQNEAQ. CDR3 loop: CASSLAETQYF. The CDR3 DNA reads TGTGCCAGCAGCTTAGCAGAGACCCAGTACTTC. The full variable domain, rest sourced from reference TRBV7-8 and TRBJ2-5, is GAGVSQSPRYKVAKRGQDVALRCDPISGHVSLFWYQQALGQGPEFLTYFQNEAQLDKSGLPSDRFFAERPEGSVSTLKIQRTQQEDSAVYLCASSLAETQYFGPGTRLLVL.